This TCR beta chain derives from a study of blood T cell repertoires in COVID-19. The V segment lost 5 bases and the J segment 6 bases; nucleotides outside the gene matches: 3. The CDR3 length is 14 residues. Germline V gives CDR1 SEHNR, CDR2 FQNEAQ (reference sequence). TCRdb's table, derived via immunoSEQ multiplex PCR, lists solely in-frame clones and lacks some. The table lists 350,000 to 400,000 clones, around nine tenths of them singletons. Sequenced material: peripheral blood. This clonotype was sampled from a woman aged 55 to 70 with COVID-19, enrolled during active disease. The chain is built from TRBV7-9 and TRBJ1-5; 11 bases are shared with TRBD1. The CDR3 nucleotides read TGTGCCAGCAGCCCCGGGACAGGGGGTCAGCCCCAGCATTTT. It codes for CASSPGTGGQPQHF.